This is a list of T cell receptor beta chains from one sample in a study of T cells in Graves' hyperthyroidism and ophthalmopathy. TCRdb recomputed calls from the multiplex PCR reads with MiXCR, one row per CDR3 protein. The sample yields approximately 640,000 distinct CDR3 sequences, 15% to 20% seen once. The sequenced sample consisted of blood. The receptors come from a woman in her 30s with Graves' hyperthyroidism. CDR3s include the opening cysteine and the closing phenylalanine or tryptophan. D genes are given only for firm matches. Clone size, where shown, is once, few, many, or a class for clones that have expanded.

CDR3nt | CDR3aa | j_gene | abundance | v_gene | d_gene
TGTGCCAGCAGCCAAGGGACAGAGAAAGCTTTCTTT | CASSQGTEKAFF | TRBJ1-1 | many | TRBV16 | TRBD1
TGTGCCAGCAGCTTAGTACTAGCGGGAGAGGACAATGAGCAGTTCTTC | CASSLVLAGEDNEQFF | TRBJ2-1 | many | TRBV7-9 | TRBD2
TGTGCCAGCAGTTTCTTAGGGAGCTCCTATAATTCACCCCTCCACTTT | CASSFLGSSYNSPLHF | TRBJ1-6 | few | TRBV28 | NA
TGTGCCAGCAGCTCGGTCAGCCACACTGAAGCTTTCTTT | CASSSVSHTEAFF | TRBJ1-1 | few | TRBV11-3 | NA
TGTGCCAGCAGTTTTATCCGGTACTCTGGAAACACCATATATTTT | CASSFIRYSGNTIYF | TRBJ1-3 | NA | TRBV28 | NA
TGTGCCAGCAGTTTTCGGGGTCTTGGGGGAGAGACCCAGTACTTC | CASSFRGLGGETQYF | TRBJ2-5 | many | TRBV12-3/TRBV12-4 | NA
TGTGCCATCAGGTCGGACATCGGCACCGGGGAGCTGTTTTTT | CAIRSDIGTGELFF | TRBJ2-2 | few | TRBV10-3 | NA
TGTGCCAGCAGTTTAAACAGAGACTATGGCTACACCTTC | CASSLNRDYGYTF | TRBJ1-2 | many | TRBV12-3/TRBV12-4 | NA
TGTGCCACCTTCGCGAGGGGCGGGAGCACCTACAATGAGCAGTTCTTC | CATFARGGSTYNEQFF | TRBJ2-1 | many | TRBV28 | TRBD2
TGTGCCAGCAGCACAACGCCACAGGGCTTCCACGAGCAGTACTTC | CASSTTPQGFHEQYF | TRBJ2-7 | few | TRBV9 | NA
TGTGCCAGCAGCCCCTTGGGGGGCGGCCTCGACTATGGCTACACCTTC | CASSPLGGGLDYGYTF | TRBJ1-2 | NA | TRBV12-3/TRBV12-4 | NA
TGTGCCAGCAGTTTTCCAGCGGGTAGCACAGATACGCAGTATTTT | CASSFPAGSTDTQYF | TRBJ2-3 | many | TRBV27 | NA
TGTGCCAGCAGCTTAGGGGGTGGCTACACCTTC | CASSLGGGYTF | TRBJ1-2 | many | TRBV28 | NA
TGTGCCAGCAGCCAATCCCTACTAGCCACCTACAATGAGCAGTTCTTC | CASSQSLLATYNEQFF | TRBJ2-1 | many | TRBV11-2 | NA
TGCAGTGCTAGAGCCGGACTAGCGGGAGGAATCGCCGGGGAGCTGTTTTTT | CSARAGLAGGIAGELFF | TRBJ2-2 | NA | TRBV20-1 | TRBD2
TGTGCCAGCAGCACCCCACAGGGTGGGGGTTCCTACGAGCAGTACTTC | CASSTPQGGGSYEQYF | TRBJ2-7 | NA | TRBV7-9 | NA
TGTGCCATCGGTCGCGGGGGGAGCTCCTACGAGCAGTACTTC | CAIGRGGSSYEQYF | TRBJ2-7 | many | TRBV10-3 | TRBD2
TGTGCCAGCAGCTTAACTCGGGGAGCGGGACTTGGCAATGAGCAGTTCTTC | CASSLTRGAGLGNEQFF | TRBJ2-1 | NA | TRBV7-9 | TRBD2
TGTGCCAGCAGCTTGGATATAAGGGATACGCAGTATTTT | CASSLDIRDTQYF | TRBJ2-3 | many | TRBV5-5 | NA
TGTGCCAGCAGTGAAAGCAAAACCGGGGAGCTGTTTTTT | CASSESKTGELFF | TRBJ2-2 | many | TRBV6-1 | NA
TGTGCCATCAGTGAAGAGCTCGGCAGGGGGCTTCAAGAGACCCAGTACTTC | CAISEELGRGLQETQYF | TRBJ2-5 | many | TRBV10-3 | TRBD1
TGTGCCAGCAGCTTTTCCGGGCATCAAGAGACCCAGTACTTC | CASSFSGHQETQYF | TRBJ2-5 | few | TRBV7-2 | NA
TGTGCCAGCAGTTTGGAGGGTCGGGTTTCCACCGGGGAGCTGTTTTTT | CASSLEGRVSTGELFF | TRBJ2-2 | many | TRBV28 | NA
TGCGCCAGCAGCCCCAGTCATCTAGCGGAAGCCATCGAGCAGTACTTC | CASSPSHLAEAIEQYF | TRBJ2-7 | NA | TRBV4-1 | TRBD2
TGTGCCAGCAGTCTGGTCGGCGGACACGCCGGGGAGCTGTTTTTT | CASSLVGGHAGELFF | TRBJ2-2 | few | TRBV12-3/TRBV12-4 | NA
TGTGCCAGCAGCCGGGACAGCGAAGGGACCCAGTACTTC | CASSRDSEGTQYF | TRBJ2-5 | NA | TRBV11-2 | TRBD1
TGCGCCAGCAGCCCTGGACTCAGCCTAGGGGAGACCCAGTACTTC | CASSPGLSLGETQYF | TRBJ2-5 | NA | TRBV4-3 | NA
TGTGCCAGCAGTGGGGGACAGGGATGGTCCTACGAGCAGTACTTC | CASSGGQGWSYEQYF | TRBJ2-7 | NA | TRBV12-3/TRBV12-4 | TRBD1
TGTGCCAGCAGGCCTACCGGGACAGGGATCTACGAGCAGTACTTC | CASRPTGTGIYEQYF | TRBJ2-7 | many | TRBV12-3/TRBV12-4 | TRBD1
TGTGCCAGCTCACCTCCTCTCGGGACCGGGGAGCTGTTTTTT | CASSPPLGTGELFF | TRBJ2-2 | NA | TRBV18 | NA
TGTGCCAGCAGTTTACCTCAATGGGCGGGGGTTTGGGAGGATCAGCCCCAGCATTTT | CASSLPQWAGVWEDQPQHF | TRBJ1-5 | NA | TRBV27 | NA
TGCAGTGCACCACTAGCGGGAATCGCAGATACGCAGTATTTT | CSAPLAGIADTQYF | TRBJ2-3 | many | TRBV20-1 | TRBD2
TGTGCCAGCAGTGGGGGATCCGGGCAGCAGTACTTC | CASSGGSGQQYF | TRBJ2-7 | many | TRBV6-1 | NA
TGTGCCAGCAGCCGCCCTGGGGCCAACGTCCTGACTTTC | CASSRPGANVLTF | TRBJ2-6 | many | TRBV11-1 | NA